Shown below are 26 T cell receptor beta chains from a single sample sequenced in a study of blood T cell repertoires in COVID-19. This table comes from immunoSEQ multiplex PCR, and its TCRdb copy is limited to in-frame clones, with some not included. The repertoire holds 60,000 to 95,000 clones, with more than 75% as singletons. Input material: peripheral blood. All receptors come from a human donor in a cohort sampled during active COVID-19.

V gene TRBV2 combines with J gene TRBJ1-6; TRBD1 aligns across 8 bases. The germline CDR1 and CDR2 sequences are SNHLY and FYNNEI. With 3 bases clipped from V and 0 bases from J, the junction kept 10 bases outside the gene matches. The CDR3 extends over 19 amino acids. The CDR3 sequence: CASSEPSDRAFSYNSPLHF. In nucleotides, the CDR3 is TGTGCCAGCAGTGAGCCTTCGGACAGGGCCTTCTCCTATAATTCACCCCTCCACTTT.

This chain uses TRBV30 with TRBJ2-5; weak D call: TRBD2 (6 bases). Germline CDR1 is GTSNPN and CDR2 is SVGIG (reference sequence). V lost 3 bases, J lost 5 bases, and 13 bases lay in between. The length of the CDR3 is 13 residues. Here the CDR3 DNA reads TGTGCCTGGAGCCCCGTTGCGGGGGAGACCCAGTACTTC. Translation: CAWSPVAGETQYF.

J is TRBJ2-3 and V is TRBV6-2 or TRBV6-3; TRBD2 agrees at 8 bases. CDR3 length equals 13 residues. Looked up from germline, CDR1 is MNHEY and CDR2 is SVGEGT. The J segment lost 6 bases and the V segment lost 4 bases, leaving 3 bases of the junction unmatched. The chain's CDR3 is CASSSRLADTQYF. As DNA, the CDR3 is TGTGCCAGCAGTTCCCGACTAGCGGATACGCAGTATTTT.

This chain joins TRBV10-3 and TRBJ1-6; weak D call: TRBD1 (6 bases). CDR3 length: 15 residues. Trimming left V 0 bases short and J 12 bases short, with 15 bases between. Germline lookup yields CDR1 ENHRY and CDR2 SYGVKD. In DNA form, the CDR3 reads TGTGCCATCAGTGAGTCCTGGACAGTCCGGGGACCCCTCCACTTT. It yields the protein CAISESWTVRGPLHF.

The rearrangement joins TRBV11-2 to TRBJ1-3; no reliable D call. The CDR3 runs to 18 residues. Germline values: CDR1 SGHAT, CDR2 FQNNGV. The V gene lost 1 base and the J gene lost 0 bases, with 16 bases spanning the gap. CDR3 protein: CASSLVASPEPSGNTIYF. The DNA of the CDR3 is TGTGCCAGCAGCTTAGTAGCGAGCCCCGAACCCTCTGGAAACACCATATATTTT.

As DNA, the CDR3 is TGCGCCAGCAGCTTTACGACCGGGACAGCTCCCTACGAGCAGTACTTC. Amino acid sequence: CASSFTTGTAPYEQYF. V is TRBV5-1 and J is TRBJ2-7, with TRBD1 matching over 7 bases. The CDR3 consists of 16 residues. The trim removed 2 bases at V and 2 bases at J, leaving 10 bases unmatched. Germline lookup yields CDR1 SGHRS and CDR2 YFSETQ.

V and J are TRBV10-3 and TRBJ1-4; TRBD1 is a possible D gene (5 bases). The CDR3 sequence is 14 residues long. With 5 bases removed from V and 7 bases from J, the gap between germline ends came to 14 bases. The germline gives CDR1 ENHRY, CDR2 SYGVKD. The CDR3 loop reads CAISQTGRGEKLFF. The CDR3 region has the DNA TGTGCCATCAGTCAGACTGGGAGGGGTGAAAAACTGTTTTTT.

This chain links TRBV5-6 with TRBJ2-3, with D hard to call. The CDR3 sequence is 14 residues long. V dropped 0 bases and J dropped 1 base, with 6 bases sitting between them. CDR1 SGHDT and CDR2 YYEEEE come from the germline V gene. The DNA for the CDR3 is TGTGCCAGCAGCTTGGGACACGGCACAGATACGCAGTATTTT. It yields the protein CASSLGHGTDTQYF. Supplemented by reference TRBV5-6 and TRBJ2-3, the full variable domain reads DAGVTQSPTHLIKTRGQQVTLRCSPKSGHDTVSWYQQALGQGPQFIFQYYEEEERQRGNFPDRFSGHQFPNYSSELNVNALLLGDSALYLCASSLGHGTDTQYFGPGTRLTVL.

The chain couples TRBV7-6 to TRBJ1-1; no clear D. Germline loops: CDR1 SGHVS, CDR2 FNYEAQ. Trimming stripped 1 base from V and 5 bases from J, with 8 bases between. The CDR3 contains 13 residues. The CDR3 loop reads CASSLEEATEAFF. CDR3 nucleotides: TGTGCCAGCAGCTTAGAGGAGGCGACTGAAGCTTTCTTT.

The V call is TRBV5-1, the J call TRBJ2-7, with TRBD2 as a possible D gene (6 bases). This CDR3 has 14 residues. Trimming removed 0 bases at V and 2 bases at J, with 9 bases between. The V gene's germline CDR1 is SGHRS and CDR2 YFSETQ. CDR3 region: CASSLVGGAYEQYF. In DNA form, the CDR3 reads TGCGCCAGCAGCTTGGTGGGGGGTGCCTACGAGCAGTACTTC.

The J gene is TRBJ1-1, the V gene TRBV29-1; D call uncertain. The V gene's germline CDR1 is SQVTM and CDR2 ANQGSEA. The length of the CDR3 is 11 residues. V lost 0 bases, J lost 5 bases, and 4 bases lay in between. CDR3 amino acids: CSVEDSTEAFF. The CDR3 DNA reads TGCAGCGTTGAAGATTCTACTGAAGCTTTCTTT.

The DNA for the CDR3 is TGCGCCAGCAGCCAAGATCTCGGAGTGAGAGATCAGCCCCAGCATTTT. Protein product: CASSQDLGVRDQPQHF. The rearrangement uses TRBV4-1 and TRBJ1-5, with D unresolved. V lost 0 bases and J lost 5, with 14 bases in between. This CDR3 spans 16 amino acids. The germline V gene encodes CDR1 MGHRA and CDR2 YSYEKL.

The chain links TRBV10-3 to TRBJ2-5, with D tentatively TRBD2 (5 bases). This CDR3 is 14 amino acids long. V was cut by 6 bases and J by 5 bases, with 16 bases left in between. The V gene's germline CDR1 is ENHRY and CDR2 SYGVKD. The CDR3 reads CAISATEGAETQYF. CDR3 DNA sequence: TGTGCCATCAGCGCAACTGAGGGTGCCGAGACCCAGTACTTC.

The rearrangement links TRBV10-3 to TRBJ1-1; a weak D match, TRBD1 (6 bases). In germline, CDR1 is ENHRY, CDR2 SYGVKD. The CDR3 totals 14 residues. The CDR3 region is CASTGGGLNTEAFF. Here the CDR3 DNA reads TGTGCGAGCACTGGGGGGGGCCTGAACACTGAAGCTTTCTTT.

The chain carries TRBV7-9 and TRBJ2-7; maybe TRBD1 (6 bases). The CDR3 is made up of 13 amino acids. Germline V gene sequence: CDR1 SEHNR, CDR2 FQNEAQ (reference sequence). The germline V and J ends were trimmed by 5 bases and 2 bases, with 10 bases remaining between them. The CDR3 sequence is CASSIRQAYEQYF. CDR3 sequence (DNA): TGTGCCAGCAGCATTCGACAGGCCTACGAGCAGTACTTC. The whole variable domain, remainder taken from reference TRBV7-9 and TRBJ2-7, is DTGVSQNPRHKITKRGQNVTFRCDPISEHNRLYWYRQTLGQGPEFLTYFQNEAQLEKSRLLSDRFSAERPKGSFSTLEIQRTEQGDSAMYLCASSIRQAYEQYFGPGTRLTVT.

This sequence joins TRBV6-2 or TRBV6-3 and TRBJ1-5; unclear D gene. Germline-derived CDR1 and CDR2 are MNHEY and SVGEGT. The CDR3 sequence is 13 residues long. V gave up 5 bases and J gave up 10 bases, with 15 bases separating them. The DNA for the CDR3 is TGTGCCAGCAGTCCACGCAGCGGGGATCCCCAGCATTTT. Its translation: CASSPRSGDPQHF.

V usage is TRBV10-3 and J usage is TRBJ2-1, with TRBD2 identical over 8 bases. This CDR3 spans 15 amino acids. J gave up 0 bases and V 10 bases, and 8 bases lay outside the gene matches. CDR1 ENHRY and CDR2 SYGVKD come from the germline V gene. CDR3 sequence (DNA): TGTGCCACCAAGCCGGGGGGGAGCTCCTACAATGAGCAGTTCTTC. Protein sequence: CATKPGGSSYNEQFF.

The rearrangement links TRBV7-2 to TRBJ2-1; perhaps TRBD1 as D (6 bases). The germline gives CDR1 SGHTA, CDR2 FQGNSA. The CDR3 runs 11 residues. V gave up 8 bases and J gave up 9 bases, with 11 bases separating them. CDR3 nucleotide sequence: TGTGCCAGCCTAGGGGGTCTTGAGCAGTTCTTC. This translates into CASLGGLEQFF.

The V and J genes are TRBV5-6 and TRBJ1-2; D may be TRBD1 (5 bases). The germline V gene has CDR1 SGHDT and CDR2 YYEEEE. Deletions cut 4 bases from V and 7 bases from J, with 20 bases between. The CDR3 contains 15 residues. The CDR3 DNA follows: TGTGCCAGCAGCACCGAGGGAGGGGCACTAGGTGGCTACACCTTC. Its translation: CASSTEGGALGGYTF.

The chain couples TRBV5-6 to TRBJ2-3; D gene uncertain. Germline V CDR1 and CDR2: SGHDT, YYEEEE. The CDR3 runs 15 residues. V was clipped by 0 bases and J by 3 bases, with 11 bases between them. CDR3 nucleotide sequence: TGTGCCAGCAGCTTGGATCTGGCGGCTACAGATACGCAGTATTTT. Its protein product is CASSLDLAATDTQYF.

V and J are TRBV3-1 (or the pseudogene TRBV3-2) and TRBJ2-7; 15 bases line up with TRBD2. The CDR3 runs 15 residues. Germline lookup yields CDR1 LGHDT and CDR2 YNNKEL (reference sequence). V dropped 4 bases and J dropped 11; count of bases not matched to a gene: 9. Here the CDR3 reads CASSPGLAGGQVEYF. In DNA form, the CDR3 reads TGTGCCAGCAGCCCTGGACTAGCGGGGGGGCAAGTGGAGTACTTC.

V usage is TRBV7-9 and J usage is TRBJ2-7; weak D call: TRBD1 (5 bases). V shed 3 bases and J shed 2 bases, with 11 bases lying between them. Looked up from germline, CDR1 is SEHNR and CDR2 is FQNEAQ (reference sequence). This CDR3 has 14 residues. CDR3 in DNA: TGTGCCAGCAGCTTGACAGAAAACCCCTACGAGCAGTACTTC. Translating it yields CASSLTENPYEQYF.

This chain uses TRBV7-6 with TRBJ1-5, with D maybe TRBD1 (6 bases). Trimming shortened V by 4 bases and J by 5 bases, and 12 bases separated the two germline ends. The CDR3 extends over 14 amino acids. Germline V CDR1 and CDR2: SGHVS, FNYEAQ. CDR3 bases: TGTGCCAGCAGCTCTCGGACAGACGATCAGCCCCAGCATTTT. It is translated as CASSSRTDDQPQHF.

This clone was recorded only once. V is TRBV27 and J is TRBJ2-7; D unresolved. The CDR3 runs 13 residues. Germline-derived CDR1 and CDR2 are MNHEY and SMNVEV (reference sequence). V was trimmed by 0 bases and J by 6 bases, leaving 9 bases between them. CDR3: CASSLSTVSEQYF. In DNA form, the CDR3 reads TGTGCCAGCAGTTTATCCACAGTCTCCGAGCAGTACTTC.

The chain combines TRBV6-6 with TRBJ2-1; D gene unclear. The V gene lost 7 bases and the J gene lost 0 bases, with 10 bases spanning the gap. Germline values: CDR1 MNHNY, CDR2 SVGAGI (reference sequence). The CDR3 extends over 14 amino acids. The CDR3 DNA reads TGTGCCAGCACCCCTACGAGCTCCTACAATGAGCAGTTCTTC. Its translation is CASTPTSSYNEQFF.

This chain uses TRBV19 with TRBJ1-5; 12 bases agree with TRBD1. The CDR3 covers 17 residues. The V and J ends lost 3 bases and 0 bases, in that order; junction bases with no gene match: 3. CDR1 and CDR2 from the germline V gene are LNHDA and SQIVND (reference sequence). The CDR3 is CASSMGQGATSNQPQHF. CDR3 DNA sequence: TGTGCCAGTAGTATGGGACAGGGGGCTACTAGCAATCAGCCCCAGCATTTT. The variable domain in full, with the rest retrieved from reference TRBV19 and TRBJ1-5, is DGGITQSPKYLFRKEGQNVTLSCEQNLNHDAMYWYRQDPGQGLRLIYYSQIVNDFQKGDIAEGYSVSREKKESFPLTVTSAQKNPTAFYLCASSMGQGATSNQPQHFGDGTRLSIL.